Following are 32 T cell receptor beta chains from one sample sequenced in a study of blood T cell repertoires in COVID-19. Generated by immunoSEQ multiplex PCR, the TCRdb table keeps only in-frame clones and is missing some. This table has more than 50,000 clones, about four fifths appearing once. Sequencing input: peripheral blood. These receptors were obtained from a woman in her fifties or sixties with acute or convalescent COVID-19.

The chain couples TRBV6-2 or TRBV6-3 to TRBJ1-4; D uncertain. V was shortened by 1 base and J by 2 bases, with 14 bases between the two germline ends. Germline assignment: CDR1 MNHEY and CDR2 SVGEGT. The CDR3 length is 17 residues. CDR3 in DNA: TGTGCCAGCAGTTACTTCCTAGAAATGCGGACTAATGAAAAACTGTTTTTT. Translating it yields CASSYFLEMRTNEKLFF.

The CDR3 DNA sequence: TGTGCCAGCAGCTTGGAACACAGACCCTATGGCTACACCTTC. Protein product: CASSLEHRPYGYTF. The rearrangement links TRBV5-8 to TRBJ1-2; D is unresolved. The CDR3 runs to 14 residues. CDR1 and CDR2 from the germline V gene are SGHTS and YDEGEE. V lost 0 bases and J lost 4, with 10 bases in between.

This clone was recorded once. V gene TRBV27 combines with J gene TRBJ2-2, with 8 bases fitting TRBD1. V lost 4 bases and J lost 2; bases outside the gene matches: 12. The CDR3 has 18 amino acids. CDR1 is MNHEY, CDR2 SMNVEV, per germline (reference sequence). In DNA form, the CDR3 reads TGTGCCAGCAGTTCGAATTTCGGACAGGGCACAAACACCGGGGAGCTGTTTTTT. This translates into CASSSNFGQGTNTGELFF.

This chain joins TRBV15 and TRBJ1-1; no clear D. Trimming pared 0 bases from V and 8 bases from J, leaving 13 bases between. This CDR3 comprises 14 residues. CDR1 is LNHNV and CDR2 is YYDKDF in the germline V gene (reference sequence). CDR3 residues: CATSRDSGRREAFF. The CDR3 DNA is TGTGCCACCAGCAGAGACAGTGGGAGGAGAGAAGCTTTCTTT.

This clone was recorded a few times. This chain joins TRBV5-1 and TRBJ2-2; 13 bases match TRBD2. Germline V lookup: CDR1 SGHRS, CDR2 YFSETQ. This CDR3 region has 17 residues. V shed 3 bases and J 2 bases; nucleotides not matched to a gene: 4. CDR3 bases: TGCGCCAGCAGCTGGACTAGCGGGAGCCCAAACACCGGGGAGCTGTTTTTT. Residues: CASSWTSGSPNTGELFF.

The chain is built from TRBV18 and TRBJ1-2, with D maybe TRBD1 (5 bases). With 8 bases removed from V and 5 bases from J, the gap between germline ends came to 21 bases. The CDR3 length is 15 residues. Per the germline V gene, CDR1 is KGHSH and CDR2 is LQKENI. The CDR3 nucleotides are TGTGCCAGCACCGACAGCGTGGGGTCCCGGTATGGCTACACCTTC. Translation: CASTDSVGSRYGYTF.

This sequence joins TRBV7-8 and TRBJ1-1; D unclear. Trimming removed 1 base from V and 0 bases from J, with 6 bases in between. Germline CDR1 SGHVS, CDR2 FQNEAQ. The CDR3 is 14 residues long. CDR3 sequence reads: CASSLDSMNTEAFF. In DNA form, the CDR3 reads TGTGCCAGCAGCTTAGACAGCATGAACACTGAAGCTTTCTTT.

This chain connects TRBV7-2 to TRBJ1-4; D possibly corresponds to TRBD1 (6 bases). Germline V gene sequence: CDR1 SGHTA, CDR2 FQGNSA. The CDR3 length is 16 residues. Between the trimmed V and J ends, which lost 5 bases and 0 bases, there was a span of 13 bases. The CDR3 loop reads CASSHRSGATNEKLFF. The CDR3, as DNA: TGTGCCAGCAGCCATCGTTCAGGGGCAACTAATGAAAAACTGTTTTTT.

This sequence joins TRBV5-1 and TRBJ1-4; 11 nucleotides align to TRBD1. The CDR3 loop spans 16 amino acids. The germline gives CDR1 SGHRS, CDR2 YFSETQ. The V segment lost 4 bases and the J segment 7 bases; nucleotides outside the gene matches: 9. CDR3 coding DNA: TGCGCCAGCAGCCGGGACAGGGGGTTTTCTGGTGAAAAACTGTTTTTT. This sequence encodes CASSRDRGFSGEKLFF.

The chain carries TRBV9 and TRBJ1-3; no firm D call. Germline loops: CDR1 SGDLS, CDR2 YYNGEE. The CDR3 covers 14 residues. V lost 3 bases and J lost 6, with 13 bases in between. As DNA, the CDR3 is TGTGCCAGCAGCGCTCAGACTTACACAAACACCATATATTTT. It codes for CASSAQTYTNTIYF.

The rearrangement links TRBV19 to TRBJ1-2, with 8 bases matching TRBD1. Trimming at V came to 4 bases and at J to 4 bases, leaving 11 bases not matched to a gene. There are 16 residues in the CDR3. Germline V CDR1 and CDR2: LNHDA, SQIVND (reference sequence). CDR3 in DNA: TGTGCCAGTAGTAGATACACAGGGGGATCTGGCTATGGCTACACCTTC. Translation: CASSRYTGGSGYGYTF.

The V gene is TRBV4-1, the J gene TRBJ2-7; 12 bases are shared with TRBD2. V lost 4 bases, J lost 6 bases, and 4 bases stayed unmatched. CDR1 and CDR2 (germline): MGHRA, YSYEKL. The CDR3 covers 14 residues. In DNA form, the CDR3 reads TGCGCCAGCAGCCTACCGGGACTAGCGGGCGAGCAGTACTTC. It translates to CASSLPGLAGEQYF.

The gene calls are TRBV28 and TRBJ2-1; D unresolved. Germline V gene sequence: CDR1 MDHEN, CDR2 SYDVKM. This CDR3 has 11 amino acids. Between the trimmed V and J ends, which lost 4 bases and 8 bases, there was a span of 6 bases. CDR3 amino acids: CASSYPDEQFF. The CDR3 bases are TGTGCCAGCAGTTACCCGGATGAGCAGTTCTTC.

The chain combines TRBV7-8 with TRBJ1-2; no firm D call. The CDR3 spans 13 residues. CDR1 and CDR2 from the germline V gene are SGHVS and FQNEAQ. V was trimmed by 5 bases and J by 1 base, leaving 8 bases between them. The CDR3 nucleotides read TGTGCCAGCAGCAGCACAGTTAACTATGGCTACACCTTC. Its protein product is CASSSTVNYGYTF.

DNA of the CDR3: TGTGCCATCAGTCGAGGTATTAGCGGGAGTTATGAGCAGTACTTC. Residues: CAISRGISGSYEQYF. This sequence joins TRBV10-3 and TRBJ2-7; 9 nucleotides line up with TRBD2. Unmatched junction bases numbered 12, after V lost 5 bases and J lost 7 bases. CDR1 ENHRY and CDR2 SYGVKD come from the germline V gene. This CDR3 comprises 15 residues.

J is TRBJ1-5 and V is TRBV4-1; 10 nucleotides match TRBD1. The CDR3 is made up of 17 amino acids. Looked up from germline, CDR1 is MGHRA and CDR2 is YSYEKL. Trimming removed 0 bases from V and 6 bases from J; junction bases left unmatched: 8. In DNA form, the CDR3 reads TGCGCCAGCAGCCAAGAGGGGGACAGGGGTTTTGGTCAGCCCCAGCATTTT. Translation: CASSQEGDRGFGQPQHF.

The CDR3 DNA follows: TGTGCCTCCGCCGGGGGTTTTAAGAACACTGAAGCTTTCTTT. Protein product: CASAGGFKNTEAFF. The chain joins TRBV30 to TRBJ1-1, with D possibly TRBD1 on 5 matching bases. V lost 7 bases to trimming and J lost 1 base, with 16 bases between them. Germline lookup yields CDR1 GTSNPN and CDR2 SVGIG (reference sequence). CDR3 length: 14 residues.

The J gene is TRBJ1-4, the V gene TRBV5-1; no reliable D call. V was clipped by 3 bases and J by 2 bases, with 8 bases between them. There are 14 residues in the CDR3. Germline loops: CDR1 SGHRS, CDR2 YFSETQ. CDR3 loop: CASSSQSTNEKLFF. CDR3 nucleotide sequence: TGCGCCAGCAGCTCACAGAGTACTAATGAAAAACTGTTTTTT.

J is TRBJ2-7 and V is TRBV6-6, with D tentatively TRBD1 (5 bases). In germline, CDR1 is MNHNY, CDR2 SVGAGI (reference sequence). The CDR3 length is 15 residues. Deletions cut 0 bases from V and 5 bases from J, with 14 bases between. DNA of the CDR3: TGTGCCAGCAGTTACTCGAATGGGTTAGGGGACGAGCAGTACTTC. Translation gives CASSYSNGLGDEQYF.

The chain recombines TRBV5-1 with TRBJ2-7; D is perhaps TRBD1 (5 bases). Germline V gene sequence: CDR1 SGHRS, CDR2 YFSETQ. The CDR3 covers 16 residues. Trimming took off 4 bases at V and 0 bases at J, with 17 bases between the two ends. The CDR3 DNA sequence: TGCGCCAGCAGCCTGGGCACCTGGCAGGGCTCCTACGAGCAGTACTTC. Its translation is CASSLGTWQGSYEQYF. Variable domain in full (rest from reference TRBV5-1 and TRBJ2-7): KAGVTQTPRYLIKTRGQQVTLSCSPISGHRSVSWYQQTPGQGLQFLFEYFSETQRNKGNFPGRFSGRQFSNSRSEMNVSTLELGDSALYLCASSLGTWQGSYEQYFGPGTRLTVT.

The sample holds a few counts of this clone. The V call is TRBV19, the J call TRBJ1-6, with D perhaps matching TRBD1 (5 bases). Per the germline V gene, CDR1 is LNHDA and CDR2 is SQIVND (reference sequence). The CDR3 is made up of 17 amino acids. Trimming left V 0 bases short and J 7 bases short, with 16 bases between. Written as DNA, the CDR3 is TGTGCCAGTAGTATAGATCGTCAGGGTGGGTCAAATTCACCCCTCCACTTT. Translation: CASSIDRQGGSNSPLHF.

The chain has TRBV28 and TRBJ2-7; 11 bases are shared with TRBD2. Trimming at V came to 6 bases and at J to 1 base, leaving 11 bases not matched to a gene. The CDR3 extends over 17 amino acids. CDR1 and CDR2 (germline): MDHEN, SYDVKM. The CDR3 DNA follows: TGTGCCAGCAGCACCGCGGCAACTAGCGGGAGTTCCTACGAGCAGTACTTC. Its translation is CASSTAATSGSSYEQYF.

This sequence joins TRBV14 and TRBJ2-7; TRBD2 agrees at 8 bases. CDR1 and CDR2 (germline): SGHDN, FVKESK. The junction had 3 bases not matched to a gene; V was cut back by 2 bases and J by 6 bases. The CDR3 has 13 residues. CDR3 residues: CASSQREGLEQYF. The CDR3 nucleotides read TGTGCCAGCAGCCAACGGGAGGGCCTCGAGCAGTACTTC.

This chain uses TRBV5-8 with TRBJ2-1, with D perhaps TRBD1 (5 bases). The CDR3 covers 12 residues. Germline-derived CDR1 and CDR2 are SGHTS and YDEGEE. V was pared by 0 bases and J by 7 bases, with 5 bases between. The CDR3 DNA sequence: TGTGCCAGCAGCTTGGCAGGGAATGAGCAGTTCTTC. Translation: CASSLAGNEQFF.

This clone was picked up one time. The chain has TRBV30 and TRBJ1-5; 8 nucleotides line up with TRBD1. V gave up 3 bases and J gave up 7 bases; unmatched junction bases: 11. CDR1 GTSNPN and CDR2 SVGIG come from the germline V gene (reference sequence). The CDR3 extends over 15 amino acids. The CDR3 region is CAWSPGRGQGQPQHF. For the CDR3, the DNA is TGTGCCTGGAGCCCGGGCAGGGGGCAAGGACAGCCCCAGCATTTT.

This clone was counted once. The chain links TRBV7-2 to TRBJ1-5; D call uncertain. V was trimmed by 0 bases and J by 2 bases, leaving 5 bases between them. CDR1 and CDR2 (germline): SGHTA, FQGNSA. This CDR3 region has 14 residues. CDR3 residues: CASSLAPGNQPQHF. CDR3 coding DNA: TGTGCCAGCAGCTTAGCCCCCGGCAATCAGCCCCAGCATTTT.

This chain joins TRBV5-4 and TRBJ2-5; D may be TRBD1 (5 bases). V lost 0 bases to trimming and J lost 0 bases, with 9 bases between them. Germline assignment: CDR1 SGHNT and CDR2 YYREEE (reference sequence). The CDR3 sequence is 15 residues long. The CDR3 region is CASSLGQTYQETQYF. CDR3 DNA: TGTGCCAGCAGCTTGGGACAGACGTACCAAGAGACCCAGTACTTC.

The J gene is TRBJ2-2, the V gene TRBV5-4; D is possibly TRBD1 (6 bases). The CDR3 has 14 residues. CDR1 is SGHNT, CDR2 YYREEE, per germline (reference sequence). Trimming took off 4 bases at V and 7 bases at J, with 14 bases between the two ends. The CDR3 loop is CASSANTGHGELFF. As DNA, the CDR3 is TGTGCCAGCAGCGCAAATACAGGGCACGGGGAGCTGTTTTTT.

This chain connects TRBV29-1 to TRBJ1-2, with a possible D match to TRBD1 (5 bases). Germline V gene data show CDR1 as SQVTM and CDR2 as ANQGSEA. This CDR3 is built from 13 residues. In DNA form, the CDR3 reads TGCGCCGGAGGGGAGGGGTGGGGGTATGGCTACACCTTC. Translation: CAGGEGWGYGYTF.

This clone came up once. The rearrangement joins TRBV29-1 to TRBJ1-2; D not resolved. This CDR3 contains 13 residues. V shed 6 bases and J shed 3 bases, with 14 bases lying between them. In germline, CDR1 is SQVTM, CDR2 ANQGSEA. The CDR3 sequence is CSVRVSIDYGYTF. CDR3 bases: TGCAGCGTACGCGTATCCATTGACTATGGCTACACCTTC. Full variable domain (rest looked up from reference TRBV29-1 and TRBJ1-2): SAVISQKPSRDICQRGTSLTIQCQVDSQVTMMFWYRQQPGQSLTLIATANQGSEATYESGFVIDKFPISRPNLTFSTLTVSNMSPEDSSIYLCSVRVSIDYGYTFGSGTRLTVV.

This chain uses TRBV6-5 with TRBJ2-3, with D perhaps TRBD2 (7 bases). Germline V CDR1 and CDR2: MNHEY, SVGAGI. V was shortened by 6 bases and J by 4 bases, with 17 bases between the two germline ends. The CDR3 has 15 residues. The CDR3 nucleotides are TGTGCCAGCAGAGGTCTAGCGGAGGGGGCAGATACGCAGTATTTT. Translated: CASRGLAEGADTQYF.

The V call is TRBV18, the J call TRBJ2-3; TRBD2 matches at 9 bases. The CDR3 length is 17 residues. Germline V CDR1 and CDR2: KGHSH, LQKENI. V shed 0 bases and J 0 bases; nucleotides not matched to a gene: 4. CDR3 region: CASSPPTAGGSTDTQYF. CDR3 in DNA: TGTGCCAGCTCACCACCGACAGCGGGAGGAAGCACAGATACGCAGTATTTT.